A selection of T cell receptor beta chains follows, all from one sample in a study of cytomegalovirus exposure and HLA in healthy donors. Data came from immunoSEQ multiplex PCR; TCRdb stores just in-frame clones and leaves some out. The data contain fewer than 250,000 clones, 70% to 90% of them singletons. The sample was PBMCs. All receptors come from a young woman in good health and CMV-seronegative. CDR3s include the opening cysteine and the closing phenylalanine or tryptophan. A D gene is named only where the DNA matches it firmly. Rows give clone size only sometimes, using once, few, many, or a class for an expanded clone.

V gene	D gene	clone size	J gene	CDR3 protein	CDR3 DNA
TRBV19	TRBD1	-	TRBJ2-5	CASKRQGASEETQYF	TGTGCCAGTAAGAGGCAGGGGGCATCGGAGGAGACCCAGTACTTC
TRBV9	-	many	TRBJ2-7	CASSVGGFGREQYF	TGTGCCAGCAGCGTAGGAGGGTTTGGGCGCGAGCAGTACTTC
TRBV27	TRBD1	-	TRBJ1-2	CASSLGRGDIRYGYTF	TGTGCCAGCAGTTTGGGCAGGGGGGATATTCGGTATGGCTACACCTTC
TRBV13	TRBD2	-	TRBJ2-1	CASSATGLAGGVYEQFF	TGTGCCAGCAGCGCCACGGGACTAGCGGGAGGGGTTTACGAGCAGTTCTTC
TRBV6-5	TRBD1	-	TRBJ1-1	CASSYSAAGGNTEAFF	TGTGCCAGCAGTTACTCCGCGGCAGGGGGGAACACTGAAGCTTTCTTT
TRBV6-5	TRBD1	-	TRBJ2-3	CASSRQGYDTQYF	TGTGCCAGCAGCCGACAGGGCTACGATACGCAGTATTTT
TRBV6-5	-	-	TRBJ1-4	CASSYSSGFGEKLFF	TGTGCCAGCAGTTACTCATCCGGGTTCGGAGAAAAACTGTTTTTT
TRBV7-9	-	-	TRBJ2-7	CASSSIHGAGETYEQYF	TGTGCCAGCAGCTCGATCCATGGGGCAGGGGAAACCTACGAGCAGTACTTC
TRBV9	TRBD2	-	TRBJ2-7	CASSVVGLAGSEQYF	TGTGCCAGCAGCGTAGTCGGACTAGCGGGCTCCGAGCAGTACTTC
TRBV10-3	TRBD1	-	TRBJ1-2	CAITATGSYGYTF	TGTGCCATCACCGCGACAGGGTCCTATGGCTACACCTTC
TRBV5-4	TRBD1	-	TRBJ2-7	CASSGNRGLNYEQYF	TGTGCCAGCAGCGGGAACAGGGGATTGAACTACGAGCAGTACTTC
TRBV7-9	TRBD1	few	TRBJ1-5	CASSPPDRDQPQHF	TGTGCCAGCAGCCCTCCCGACAGGGATCAGCCCCAGCATTTT
TRBV14	-	once	TRBJ2-1	CASSHNAGEFYNEQFF	TGTGCCAGCAGCCATAACGCCGGGGAGTTTTACAATGAGCAGTTCTTC
TRBV5-1	-	-	TRBJ2-1	CASSLEEEGEQFF	TGCGCCAGCAGCTTGGAGGAGGAGGGGGAGCAGTTCTTC
TRBV19	TRBD1	-	TRBJ2-3	CASIFPGQVWTDTQYF	TGTGCCAGTATCTTCCCGGGACAGGTATGGACAGATACGCAGTATTTT
TRBV27	TRBD2	-	TRBJ2-3	CASSPRLAGGTDTQYF	TGTGCCAGCAGTCCGAGACTAGCGGGAGGTACAGATACGCAGTATTTT
TRBV7-8	TRBD1	-	TRBJ1-2	CASSAGTAYGYTF	TGTGCCAGCAGCGCCGGGACAGCCTATGGCTACACCTTC